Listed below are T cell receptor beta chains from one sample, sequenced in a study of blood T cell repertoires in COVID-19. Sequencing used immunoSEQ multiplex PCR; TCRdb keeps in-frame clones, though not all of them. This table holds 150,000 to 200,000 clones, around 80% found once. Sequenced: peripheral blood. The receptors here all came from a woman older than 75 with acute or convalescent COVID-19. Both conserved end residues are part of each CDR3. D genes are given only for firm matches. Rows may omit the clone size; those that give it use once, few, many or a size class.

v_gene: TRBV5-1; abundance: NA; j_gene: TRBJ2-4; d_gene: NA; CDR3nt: TGCGCCAGCAGCTTGGTGGCGGGAAGAAAAAACATTCAGTACTTC; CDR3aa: CASSLVAGRKNIQYF
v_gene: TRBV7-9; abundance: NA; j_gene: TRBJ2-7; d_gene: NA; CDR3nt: TGTGCCAGCAGCTTAGCTCCCAGGGCCTACGAGCAGTACTTC; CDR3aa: CASSLAPRAYEQYF
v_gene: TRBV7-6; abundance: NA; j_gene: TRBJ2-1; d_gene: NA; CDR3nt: TGTGCCAGCAGCCCCACAGTTCCCTCCTACAATGAGCAGTTCTTC; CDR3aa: CASSPTVPSYNEQFF
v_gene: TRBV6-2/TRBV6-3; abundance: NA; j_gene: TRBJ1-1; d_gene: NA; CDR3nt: TGTGCCAGCAGTTACACGCTGACAGGTCTAAACACTGAAGCTTTCTTT; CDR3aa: CASSYTLTGLNTEAFF
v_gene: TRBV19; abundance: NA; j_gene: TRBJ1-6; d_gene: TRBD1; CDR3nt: TGTGCCAGTAGTGCTTCGACAGGGATGGGCTCACCCCTCCACTTT; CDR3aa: CASSASTGMGSPLHF
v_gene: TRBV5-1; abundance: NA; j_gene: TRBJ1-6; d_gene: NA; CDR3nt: TGCGCCAGCAGCTTGGGGGGACTGGTAAATTCACCCCTCCACTTT; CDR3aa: CASSLGGLVNSPLHF
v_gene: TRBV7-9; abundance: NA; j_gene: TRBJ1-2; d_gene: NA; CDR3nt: TGTGCCAGCAGCTTAGTTAGAGACATAGCTAACTATGGCTACACCTTC; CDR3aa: CASSLVRDIANYGYTF
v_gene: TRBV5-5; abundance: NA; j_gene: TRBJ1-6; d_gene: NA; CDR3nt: TGTGCCAGCAGCTACGGACAGAGGGTTTTCCCCCTCCACTTT; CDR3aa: CASSYGQRVFPLHF
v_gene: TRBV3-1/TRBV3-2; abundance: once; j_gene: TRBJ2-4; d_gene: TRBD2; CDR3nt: TGTGCCAGCAGCCTACGACTAGCGGGGGGGCGAGGAGCCAAAAACATTCAGTACTTC; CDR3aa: CASSLRLAGGRGAKNIQYF
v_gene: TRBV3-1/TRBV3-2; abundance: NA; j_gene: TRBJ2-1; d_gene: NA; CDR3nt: TGTGCCAGCAGCCTCTTGGGTGGTGGCGGGGGCGCGGAGCAGTTCTTC; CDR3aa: CASSLLGGGGGAEQFF
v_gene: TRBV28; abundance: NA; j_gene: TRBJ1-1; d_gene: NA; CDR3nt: TGTGCCAGCAGACAGGGCAGAAACACTGAAGCTTTCTTT; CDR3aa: CASRQGRNTEAFF
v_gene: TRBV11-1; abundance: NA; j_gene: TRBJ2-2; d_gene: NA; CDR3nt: TGTGCCAGCAGCTCAAAGCGTCCGAACACCGGGGAGCTGTTTTTT; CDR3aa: CASSSKRPNTGELFF
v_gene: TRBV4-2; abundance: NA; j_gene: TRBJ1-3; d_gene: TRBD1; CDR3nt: TGTGCCAGCAGTGAGGGGGCGCGAGGAAACACCATATATTTT; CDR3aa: CASSEGARGNTIYF
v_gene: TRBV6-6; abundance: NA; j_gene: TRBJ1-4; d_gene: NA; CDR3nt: TGTGCCAGCAGCCCGGGGAGGGGTAGTGAAAAACTGTTTTTT; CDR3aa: CASSPGRGSEKLFF
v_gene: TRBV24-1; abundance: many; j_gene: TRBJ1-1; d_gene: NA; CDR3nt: TGTGCCACCAGTTCCTGGAACACTGAAGCTTTCTTT; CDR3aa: CATSSWNTEAFF